This entry lists 14 T cell receptor beta chains sequenced from one sample in a study of blood T cell repertoires in COVID-19. Profiling relied on immunoSEQ multiplex PCR, and the TCRdb table lists in-frame clones only, not all of them. Altogether 200,000 or so clones are present, about 86% being singletons, with the ten largest covering roughly 6.9%. Sequencing was performed on PBMCs or T cells enriched from blood (not recorded which). The receptors stem from a man in his forties who had recovered from COVID-19.

The chain has TRBV3-1 (or the pseudogene TRBV3-2) and TRBJ1-2, with TRBD1 matching over 7 bases. V dropped 0 bases and J dropped 4; count of bases not matched to a gene: 8. CDR3 length: 16 residues. Germline lookup yields CDR1 LGHDT and CDR2 YNNKEL (reference sequence). The CDR3 is CASSQERRNRGYGYTF. The DNA of the CDR3 is TGTGCCAGCAGCCAAGAGCGACGGAACAGGGGCTATGGCTACACCTTC.

This chain uses TRBV7-2 with TRBJ1-3; 7 bases are a match to TRBD1. The V and J ends lost 1 base and 0 bases, in that order; junction bases with no gene match: 6. The CDR3 sequence is 17 residues long. The V gene's germline CDR1 is SGHTA and CDR2 FQGNSA. CDR3 bases: TGTGCCAGCAGCTTAGGACAGGGCCTATCCTCTGGAAACACCATATATTTT. Translation: CASSLGQGLSSGNTIYF. Full variable domain (rest looked up from reference TRBV7-2 and TRBJ1-3): GAGVSQSPSNKVTEKGKDVELRCDPISGHTALYWYRQSLGQGLEFLIYFQGNSAPDKSGLPSDRFSAERTGGSVSTLTIQRTQQEDSAVYLCASSLGQGLSSGNTIYFGEGSWLTVV.

The V gene is TRBV6-5, the J gene TRBJ2-5; 8 bases map to TRBD1. There are 16 residues in the CDR3. In germline, CDR1 is MNHEY, CDR2 SVGAGI. V lost 1 base and J lost 2; bases outside the gene matches: 6. CDR3 protein: CASSYFSGGKQETQYF. The CDR3 DNA follows: TGTGCCAGCAGTTACTTTTCAGGGGGCAAGCAAGAGACCCAGTACTTC.

This chain connects TRBV2 to TRBJ2-3; the D gene is possibly TRBD2 (6 bases). Germline-derived CDR1 and CDR2 are SNHLY and FYNNEI. This CDR3 is 14 amino acids long. Trimming took off 6 bases at V and 2 bases at J, with 12 bases between the two ends. The CDR3 region is CASRGDWNTDTQYF. CDR3 coding DNA: TGTGCCAGCAGGGGGGACTGGAACACAGATACGCAGTATTTT.

The CDR3 sequence: CASSLGGLQYF. The CDR3 coding sequence is TGTGCCAGCAGCTTAGGAGGGTTGCAGTATTTT. The chain joins TRBV11-2 to TRBJ2-3, with D possibly being TRBD2 (5 bases). Germline CDR1 reads SGHAT; CDR2 reads FQNNGV. Trimming shortened V by 1 base and J by 11 bases, and 7 bases separated the two germline ends. The CDR3 runs to 11 residues. Filled out from reference TRBV11-2 and TRBJ2-3, the complete variable domain reads EAGVAQSPRYKIIEKRQSVAFWCNPISGHATLYWYQQILGQGPKLLIQFQNNGVVDDSQLPKDRFSAERLKGVDSTLKIQPAKLEDSAVYLCASSLGGLQYFGPGTRLTVL.

A single count supports this clone. The chain is built from TRBV28 and TRBJ1-1; no clear D gene. Trimming cost V 3 bases and J 1 base, with 6 bases left between them. The CDR3 is 13 amino acids. Germline assignment: CDR1 MDHEN and CDR2 SYDVKM. Here the CDR3 DNA reads TGTGCCAGCAGTTTTCCCGGGAACACTGAAGCTTTCTTT. Encoded protein: CASSFPGNTEAFF.

The V call is TRBV30, the J call TRBJ2-4; tentative D call: TRBD1 (6 bases). This CDR3 spans 13 amino acids. CDR1 and CDR2 (germline): GTSNPN, SVGIG (reference sequence). V was cut by 2 bases and J by 7 bases, with 12 bases left in between. CDR3 DNA: TGTGCCTGGAGTTACAGGGTTAGTAACATTCAGTACTTC. This codes for CAWSYRVSNIQYF. Full variable domain (rest looked up from reference TRBV30 and TRBJ2-4): SQTIHQWPATLVQPVGSPLSLECTVEGTSNPNLYWYRQAAGRGLQLLFYSVGIGQISSEVPQNLSASRPQDRQFILSSKKLLLSDSGFYLCAWSYRVSNIQYFGAGTRLSVL.

V usage is TRBV9 and J usage is TRBJ1-4; D may be TRBD1 (5 bases). Looked up from germline, CDR1 is SGDLS and CDR2 is YYNGEE. The CDR3 is 16 amino acids. V gave up 1 base and J gave up 3 bases, with 13 bases separating them. CDR3: CASSVSPQGPNEKLFF. DNA for the CDR3: TGTGCCAGCAGCGTAAGTCCCCAGGGTCCTAATGAAAAACTGTTTTTT.

This clone was picked up a small number of times. The gene calls are TRBV7-9 and TRBJ1-2; D possibly corresponds to TRBD1 (6 bases). The germline V gene encodes CDR1 SEHNR and CDR2 FQNEAQ (reference sequence). CDR3 size: 15 residues. Trimming removed 6 bases from V and 0 bases from J, with 14 bases in between. CDR3 protein: CASSLGTKANYGYTF. The CDR3 nucleotides read TGTGCCAGCAGTCTTGGGACAAAAGCTAACTATGGCTACACCTTC.

The chain couples TRBV11-2 to TRBJ2-1; 10 bases match TRBD2. The CDR3 consists of 15 residues. With V trimmed by 2 bases and J by 6 bases, 4 bases remained unmatched. Germline CDR1 SGHAT, CDR2 FQNNGV. The CDR3 nucleotides are TGTGCCAGCAGCTTACTAGCGGGGGCCCCCAATGAGCAGTTCTTC. Protein sequence: CASSLLAGAPNEQFF.

This chain joins TRBV11-2 and TRBJ1-1, with a tentative D call TRBD1 (5 bases). The CDR3 totals 14 residues. Germline V lookup: CDR1 SGHAT, CDR2 FQNNGV. With 7 bases removed from V and 1 base from J, the gap between germline ends came to 13 bases. The CDR3 DNA reads as TGTGCCAGCACCAGGGACTTCCAGAACACTGAAGCTTTCTTT. Amino acid sequence: CASTRDFQNTEAFF. The full variable domain, completed using reference TRBV11-2 and TRBJ1-1, is EAGVAQSPRYKIIEKRQSVAFWCNPISGHATLYWYQQILGQGPKLLIQFQNNGVVDDSQLPKDRFSAERLKGVDSTLKIQPAKLEDSAVYLCASTRDFQNTEAFFGQGTRLTVV.

This chain connects TRBV10-1 to TRBJ1-2; 7 positions match TRBD1. The CDR3 runs to 20 residues. Germline trimming cut 2 bases from V and 3 bases from J; bases unmatched to any gene: 21. The germline V gene encodes CDR1 WNHNN and CDR2 SYGVQD (reference sequence). The CDR3 sequence: CASSESRTGANPPIDYGYTF. The CDR3 DNA follows: TGCGCCAGCAGTGAGAGTAGGACAGGAGCCAACCCTCCGATCGACTATGGCTACACCTTC.

The chain recombines TRBV3-1 (or the pseudogene TRBV3-2) with TRBJ1-5; D might be TRBD1 (5 bases). There are 14 residues in the CDR3. Per germline, CDR1 LGHDT and CDR2 YNNKEL (reference sequence). The V end lost 4 bases, the J end lost 12 bases, and 19 bases lay between the germline ends. The CDR3 protein is CASSPKDTQGFQHF. CDR3 in DNA: TGTGCCAGCAGCCCAAAGGACACGCAAGGTTTCCAGCATTTT.

V is TRBV2 and J is TRBJ2-5; TRBD2 aligns across 10 bases. There are 16 residues in the CDR3. V trimming: 5 bases; J trimming: 5 bases; junction bases outside the gene matches: 11. In germline, CDR1 is SNHLY, CDR2 FYNNEI. The CDR3 DNA is TGTGCCAGCAGTACTCGAGCGGGGGGGCCCCTTGAGACCCAGTACTTC. Protein sequence: CASSTRAGGPLETQYF.